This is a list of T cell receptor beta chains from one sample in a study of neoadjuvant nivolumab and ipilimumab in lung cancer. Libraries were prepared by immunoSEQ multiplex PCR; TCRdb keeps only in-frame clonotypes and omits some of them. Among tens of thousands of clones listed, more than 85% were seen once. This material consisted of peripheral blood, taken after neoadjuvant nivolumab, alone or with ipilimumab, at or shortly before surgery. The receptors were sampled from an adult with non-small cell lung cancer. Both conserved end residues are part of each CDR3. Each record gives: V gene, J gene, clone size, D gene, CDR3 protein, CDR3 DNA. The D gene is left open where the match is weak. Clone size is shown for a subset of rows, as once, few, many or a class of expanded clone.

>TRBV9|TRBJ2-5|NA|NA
CASSPDTQETQYF
TGTGCCAGCAGCCCGGACACGCAAGAGACCCAGTACTTC
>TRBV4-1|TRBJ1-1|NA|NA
CASSQAAQVSFGSNTEAFF
TGCGCCAGCAGCCAAGCGGCTCAGGTTTCTTTCGGGAGCAACACTGAAGCTTTCTTT
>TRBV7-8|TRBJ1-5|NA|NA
CASSLFLEIYQPQHF
TGTGCCAGCAGCTTATTTCTAGAGATCTATCAGCCCCAGCATTTT
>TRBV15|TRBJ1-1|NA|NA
CATSRDYMNTEAFF
TGTGCCACCAGCCGGGATTACATGAACACTGAAGCTTTCTTT
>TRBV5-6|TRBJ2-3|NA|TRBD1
CASSDPYGGTGDPDTQYF
TGTGCCAGCAGCGACCCCTACGGAGGGACAGGGGACCCAGATACGCAGTATTTT
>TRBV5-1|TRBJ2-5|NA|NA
CASSFRQSQETQYF
TGCGCCAGCAGCTTCAGACAAAGCCAAGAGACCCAGTACTTC
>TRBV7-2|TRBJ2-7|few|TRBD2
CASSPNGGSSYEQYF
TGTGCCAGCAGCCCTAACGGGGGGAGCTCCTACGAGCAGTACTTC
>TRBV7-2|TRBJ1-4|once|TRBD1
CASSLRGGNRGREKLFF
TGTGCCAGCAGCTTACGAGGGGGAAACAGGGGGCGGGAAAAACTGTTTTTT
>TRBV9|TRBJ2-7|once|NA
CASSVGPDPDYEQYF
TGTGCCAGCAGCGTAGGCCCCGACCCAGACTACGAGCAGTACTTC
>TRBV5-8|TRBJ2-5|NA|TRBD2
CASSLGLAGEQETQYF
TGTGCCAGCAGCCTAGGACTAGCGGGAGAGCAAGAGACCCAGTACTTC
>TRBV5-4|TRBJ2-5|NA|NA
CASSLGGQQETQYF
TGTGCCAGCAGCTTGGGGGGCCAACAAGAGACCCAGTACTTC
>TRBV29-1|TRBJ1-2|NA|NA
CSVPRGGEGYTF
TGCAGCGTCCCCCGTGGGGGAGAAGGCTACACCTTC
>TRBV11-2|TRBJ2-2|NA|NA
CASLGQGYQRELFF
TGTGCCAGCCTCGGCCAGGGGTACCAACGGGAGCTGTTTTTT
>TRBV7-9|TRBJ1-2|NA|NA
CASSRPEQAPANYGYTF
TGTGCCAGCAGCCGGCCGGAACAGGCTCCAGCTAACTATGGCTACACCTTC
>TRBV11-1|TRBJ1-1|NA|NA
CASSLEGKMNTEAFF
TGTGCCAGCAGCTTAGAGGGGAAGATGAACACTGAAGCTTTCTTT
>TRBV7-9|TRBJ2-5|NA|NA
CASSQGETQYF
TGTGCCAGCAGCCAGGGAGAGACCCAGTACTTC
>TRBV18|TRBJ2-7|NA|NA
CASSPGTHYEQYF
TGTGCCAGCTCACCCGGGACTCACTACGAGCAGTACTTC
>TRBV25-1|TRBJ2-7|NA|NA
CASSEQGGRAEEQYF
TGTGCCAGCAGTGAACAAGGGGGGAGGGCCGAAGAGCAGTACTTC
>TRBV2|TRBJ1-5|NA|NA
CASSDSGVNQPQHF
TGTGCCAGCAGTGATTCCGGGGTTAACCAGCCCCAGCATTTT
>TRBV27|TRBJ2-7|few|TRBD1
CASSPGTGVNEQYF
TGTGCCAGCAGTCCCGGGACAGGGGTCAACGAGCAGTACTTC
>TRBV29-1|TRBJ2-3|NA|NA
CSVEDRSSTSTDTQYF
TGCAGCGTTGAAGATAGGAGCTCCACTAGCACAGATACGCAGTATTTT
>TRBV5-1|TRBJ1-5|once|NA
CASSLAGHGPQHF
TGCGCCAGCAGCTTGGCTGGACATGGGCCCCAGCATTTT
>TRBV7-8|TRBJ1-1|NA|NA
CASSSLDRGRSTEAFF
TGTGCCAGCAGCTCCCTTGACCGCGGGAGGAGCACTGAAGCTTTCTTT
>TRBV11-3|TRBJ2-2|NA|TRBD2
CASSLTAGTTGELFF
TGTGCCAGCAGCTTAACAGCGGGGACCACCGGGGAGCTGTTTTTT
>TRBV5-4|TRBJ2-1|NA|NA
CASSLGGVDNEQFF
TGTGCCAGCAGCCTGGGGGGAGTTGACAATGAGCAGTTCTTC
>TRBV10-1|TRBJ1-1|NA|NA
CASSPGRGAFF
TGCGCCAGCAGCCCGGGACGTGGAGCTTTCTTT
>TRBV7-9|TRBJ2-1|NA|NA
CASNPELAMGNEQFF
TGTGCCAGCAACCCTGAACTGGCTATGGGCAATGAGCAGTTCTTC
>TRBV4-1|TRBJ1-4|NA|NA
CASSQAWRSNEKLFF
TGCGCCAGCAGCCAAGCCTGGAGGAGTAATGAAAAACTGTTTTTT
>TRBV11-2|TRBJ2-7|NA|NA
CASSPGSFYEQYF
TGTGCCAGCAGCCCTGGGTCGTTCTACGAGCAGTACTTC
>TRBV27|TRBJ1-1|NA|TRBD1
CASSPAVRQDRGDTEAFF
TGTGCCAGCAGCCCAGCCGTCCGTCAGGACAGGGGGGACACTGAAGCTTTCTTT
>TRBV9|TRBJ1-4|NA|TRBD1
CASSRQGTNEKLFF
TGTGCCAGCTCCCGACAGGGAACTAATGAAAAACTGTTTTTT
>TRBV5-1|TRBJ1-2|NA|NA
CASSSLTGRGNYGYTF
TGCGCCAGCAGCTCATTAACTGGCAGGGGAAACTATGGCTACACCTTC
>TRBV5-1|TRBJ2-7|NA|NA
CASSLGGLFDEQYF
TGCGCCAGCAGCTTGGGGGGACTCTTCGACGAGCAGTACTTC
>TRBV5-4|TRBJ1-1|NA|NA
CASSQVGPTEAFF
TGTGCCAGCAGCCAAGTGGGACCCACTGAAGCTTTCTTT
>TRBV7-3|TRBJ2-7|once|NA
CASSLRGGYEQYF
TGTGCCAGCAGCTTACGTGGGGGCTACGAGCAGTACTTC
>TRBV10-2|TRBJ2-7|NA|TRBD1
CASSGGCGRGYEQYF
TGCGCCAGCAGTGGAGGTTGTGGCAGGGGGTACGAGCAGTACTTC
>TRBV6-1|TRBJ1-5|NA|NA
CASRDRYNQPQHF
TGTGCCAGCAGGGACAGATACAATCAGCCCCAGCATTTT
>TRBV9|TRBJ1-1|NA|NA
CASSVAAAGTWAFF
TGTGCCAGCAGCGTAGCCGCGGCGGGGACTTGGGCTTTCTTT
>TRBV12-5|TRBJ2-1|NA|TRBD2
CASGLVRDGGISYNEQFF
TGTGCTAGTGGTTTGGTACGCGACGGGGGGATCTCCTACAATGAGCAGTTCTTC
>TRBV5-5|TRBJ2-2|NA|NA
CASSRAVATGELFF
TGTGCCAGCAGCCGAGCGGTGGCCACCGGGGAGCTGTTTTTT
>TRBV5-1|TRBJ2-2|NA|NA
CASTTGSGGELFF
TGCGCCAGCACCACAGGGTCAGGCGGGGAGCTGTTTTTT
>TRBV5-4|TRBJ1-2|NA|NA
CASSARPRARRVGGYTF
TGTGCCAGCAGCGCCCGCCCTAGGGCTCGAAGGGTGGGGGGCTACACCTTC
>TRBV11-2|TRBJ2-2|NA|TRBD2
CASSSGLAGTTGELFF
TGTGCCAGCAGCTCTGGACTAGCGGGGACCACCGGGGAGCTGTTTTTT
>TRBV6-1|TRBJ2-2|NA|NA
CASSERMLNTGELFF
TGTGCCAGCAGTGAACGCATGCTGAACACCGGGGAGCTGTTTTTT
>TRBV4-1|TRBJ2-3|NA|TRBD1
CASSFRDRRGDTQYF
TGCGCCAGCAGCTTCCGGGACAGGAGGGGAGATACGCAGTATTTT
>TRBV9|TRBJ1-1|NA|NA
CASSLDLGDPAEAFF
TGTGCCAGCAGCCTAGACCTGGGGGACCCAGCTGAAGCTTTCTTT
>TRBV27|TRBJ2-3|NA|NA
CASSTRTVAGDTQYF
TGTGCCAGCAGTACACGGACAGTGGCGGGAGATACGCAGTATTTT
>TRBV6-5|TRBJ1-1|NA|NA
CASSAHRFAEAFF
TGTGCCAGCAGTGCCCATAGGTTCGCTGAAGCTTTCTTT
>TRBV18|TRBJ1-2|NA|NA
CASSPGQASFYTF
TGTGCCAGCTCACCAGGGCAGGCCTCCTTCTACACCTTC
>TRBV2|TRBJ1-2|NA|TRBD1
CASSQGTGGPQANYGYTF
TGTGCCAGCAGTCAAGGGACAGGGGGTCCCCAAGCTAACTATGGCTACACCTTC
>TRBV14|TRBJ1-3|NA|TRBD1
CASSQRGLGGNTIYF
TGTGCCAGCAGCCAAAGGGGGCTTGGTGGAAACACCATATATTTT
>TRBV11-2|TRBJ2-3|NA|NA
CASSLGEITVDTQYF
TGTGCCAGCAGCTTAGGGGAAATTACTGTAGATACGCAGTATTTT
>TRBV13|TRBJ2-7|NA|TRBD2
CASSLRTSGRSGEQYF
TGTGCCAGCAGCCTGAGGACTAGCGGGAGATCCGGCGAGCAGTACTTC
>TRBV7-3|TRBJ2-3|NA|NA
CASSPSRSSTDTQYF
TGTGCCAGCAGCCCATCACGGAGCAGCACAGATACGCAGTATTTT